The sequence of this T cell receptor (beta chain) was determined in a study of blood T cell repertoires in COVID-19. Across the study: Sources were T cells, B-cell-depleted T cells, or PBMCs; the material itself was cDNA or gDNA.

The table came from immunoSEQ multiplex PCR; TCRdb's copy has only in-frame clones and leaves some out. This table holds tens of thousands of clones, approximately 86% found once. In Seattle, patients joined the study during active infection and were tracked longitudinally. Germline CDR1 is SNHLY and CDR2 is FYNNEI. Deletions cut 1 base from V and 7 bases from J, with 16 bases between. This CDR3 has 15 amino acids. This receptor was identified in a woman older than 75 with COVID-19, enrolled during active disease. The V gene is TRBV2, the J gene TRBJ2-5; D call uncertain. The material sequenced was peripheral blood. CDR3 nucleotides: TGTGCCAGCAGTGAAGTCGCGGCCCCCCTGGGGACCCAGTACTTC. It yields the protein CASSEVAAPLGTQYF. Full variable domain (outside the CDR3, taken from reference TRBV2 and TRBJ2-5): EPEVTQTPSHQVTQMGQEVILRCVPISNHLYFYWYRQILGQKVEFLVSFYNNEISEKSEIFDDQFSVERPDGSNFTLKIRSTKLEDSAMYFCASSEVAAPLGTQYFGPGTRLLVL.